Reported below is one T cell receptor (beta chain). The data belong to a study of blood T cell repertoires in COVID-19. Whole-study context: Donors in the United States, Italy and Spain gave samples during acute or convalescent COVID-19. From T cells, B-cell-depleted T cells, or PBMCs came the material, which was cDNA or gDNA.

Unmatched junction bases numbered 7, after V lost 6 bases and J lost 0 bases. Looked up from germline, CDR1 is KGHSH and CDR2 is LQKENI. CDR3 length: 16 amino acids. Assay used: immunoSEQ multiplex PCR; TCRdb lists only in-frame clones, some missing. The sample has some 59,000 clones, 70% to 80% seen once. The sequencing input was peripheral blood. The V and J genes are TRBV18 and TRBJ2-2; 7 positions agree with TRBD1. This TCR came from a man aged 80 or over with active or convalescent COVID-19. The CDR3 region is CASSRDGQANTGELFF. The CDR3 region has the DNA TGTGCCAGCTCTCGCGACGGACAGGCGAACACCGGGGAGCTGTTTTTT.